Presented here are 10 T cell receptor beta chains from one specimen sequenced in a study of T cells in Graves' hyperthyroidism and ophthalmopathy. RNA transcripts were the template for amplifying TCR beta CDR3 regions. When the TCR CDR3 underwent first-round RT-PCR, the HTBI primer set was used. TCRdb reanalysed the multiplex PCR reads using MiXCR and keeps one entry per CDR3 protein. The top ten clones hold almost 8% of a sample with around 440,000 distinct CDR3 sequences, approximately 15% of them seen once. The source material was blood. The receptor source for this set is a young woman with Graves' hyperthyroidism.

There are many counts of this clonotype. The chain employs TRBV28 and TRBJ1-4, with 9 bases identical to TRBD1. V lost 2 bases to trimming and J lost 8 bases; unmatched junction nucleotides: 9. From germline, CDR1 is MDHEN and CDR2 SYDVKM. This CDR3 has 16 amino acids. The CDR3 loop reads CASSLRPGQGREKLFF. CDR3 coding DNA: TGTGCCAGCAGTTTACGACCGGGACAGGGAAGGGAAAAACTGTTTTTT.

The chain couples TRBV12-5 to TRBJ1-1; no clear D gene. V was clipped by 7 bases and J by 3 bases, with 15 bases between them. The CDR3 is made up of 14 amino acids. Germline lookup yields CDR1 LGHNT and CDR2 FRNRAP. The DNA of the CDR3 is TGTGCTAGTGCCAACGGGAGGGTGTACACTGAAGCTTTCTTT. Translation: CASANGRVYTEAFF.

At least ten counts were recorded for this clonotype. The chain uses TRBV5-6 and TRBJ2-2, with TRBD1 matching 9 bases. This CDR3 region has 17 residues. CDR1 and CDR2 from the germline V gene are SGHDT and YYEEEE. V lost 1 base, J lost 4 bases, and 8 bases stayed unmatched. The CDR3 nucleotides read TGTGCCAGCAGCTTGTTGGACAGGGGAGGGAGCACCGGGGAGCTGTTTTTT. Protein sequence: CASSLLDRGGSTGELFF.

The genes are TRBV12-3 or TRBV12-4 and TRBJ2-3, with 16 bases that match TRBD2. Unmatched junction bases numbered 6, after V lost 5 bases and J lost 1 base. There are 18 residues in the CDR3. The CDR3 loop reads CASSTGTSGRARTDTQYF. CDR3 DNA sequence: TGTGCCAGCAGTACCGGGACTAGCGGGAGGGCCCGCACAGATACGCAGTATTTT.

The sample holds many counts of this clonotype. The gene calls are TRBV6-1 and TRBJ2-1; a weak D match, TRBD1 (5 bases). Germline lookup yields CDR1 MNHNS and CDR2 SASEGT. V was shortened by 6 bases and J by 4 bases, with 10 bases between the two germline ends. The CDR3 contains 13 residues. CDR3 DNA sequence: TGTGCCAGCAGCGATGACAGTTACAATGAGCAGTTCTTC. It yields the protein CASSDDSYNEQFF.

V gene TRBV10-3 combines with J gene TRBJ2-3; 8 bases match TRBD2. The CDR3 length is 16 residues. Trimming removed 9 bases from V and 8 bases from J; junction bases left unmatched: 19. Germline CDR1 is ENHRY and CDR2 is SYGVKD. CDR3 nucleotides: TGTGCCATACGACCTACGGCGGGGGGCCGGGCCGGTACGCAGTATTTT. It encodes CAIRPTAGGRAGTQYF.

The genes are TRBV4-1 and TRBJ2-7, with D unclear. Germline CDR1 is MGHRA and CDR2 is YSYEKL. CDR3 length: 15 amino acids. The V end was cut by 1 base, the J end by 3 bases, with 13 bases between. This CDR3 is CASSQGSGSIYEQYF. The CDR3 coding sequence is TGCGCCAGCAGCCAAGGATCCGGTAGTATCTACGAGCAGTACTTC.

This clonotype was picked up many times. The CDR3 coding sequence is TGTGCCAGCTCACCGGGGCCGGGGAAGAACACTGAAGCTTTCTTT. Protein sequence: CASSPGPGKNTEAFF. The chain combines TRBV18 with TRBJ1-1; maybe TRBD1 (5 bases). The germline gives CDR1 KGHSH, CDR2 LQKENI. The CDR3 is 15 amino acids. Between the trimmed V and J ends, which lost 3 bases and 1 base, there was a span of 12 bases.

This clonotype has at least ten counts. Written as DNA, the CDR3 is TGTGCCTGGACCGACCCGGGACAGGGGAACACTGAAGCTTTCTTT. This sequence encodes CAWTDPGQGNTEAFF. The V gene is TRBV30, the J gene TRBJ1-1; TRBD1 matches at 9 bases. CDR3 length: 15 amino acids. CDR1 and CDR2 from the germline V gene are GTSNPN and SVGIG (reference sequence). Trimming at V came to 4 bases and at J to 1 base, leaving 7 bases not matched to a gene.

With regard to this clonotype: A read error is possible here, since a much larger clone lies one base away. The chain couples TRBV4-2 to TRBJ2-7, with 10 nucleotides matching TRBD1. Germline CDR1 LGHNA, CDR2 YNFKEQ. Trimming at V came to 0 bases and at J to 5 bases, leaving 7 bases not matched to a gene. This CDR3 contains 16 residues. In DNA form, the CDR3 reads TGTGCCAGCAGCCAAGAGGGGGGACAGGGGCCCGACGAGCAGTACTTC. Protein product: CASSQEGGQGPDEQYF.